A selection of T cell receptor beta chains follows, all from one sample in a study of T cell changes during pregnancy in multiple sclerosis. Profiling relied on immunoSEQ multiplex PCR, and the TCRdb table lists in-frame clones only, not all of them. The sample includes approximately 34,000 clones, 92% seen only once; the top ten take 0.4% to 0.6%. The sequencing here drew on CD4+ T cells from peripheral blood mononuclear cells, taken after pregnancy. All receptors derive from a female donor with multiple sclerosis, enrolled in a pregnancy study. CDR3s include the opening cysteine and the closing phenylalanine or tryptophan. A D gene is named only where the DNA matches it firmly. The size entry is marked missing in some rows and otherwise reads once, few, many or a size class.

d_gene: TRBD1
v_gene: TRBV7-2
j_gene: TRBJ2-7
abundance: NA
CDR3nt: TGTGCCAGCAGCTTACGACAGGGCTCCTACGAGCAGTACTTC
CDR3aa: CASSLRQGSYEQYF

d_gene: NA
v_gene: TRBV28
j_gene: TRBJ1-5
abundance: NA
CDR3nt: TGTGCCAGCAGTACACCTAGTAACCCTCAGCCCCAGCATTTT
CDR3aa: CASSTPSNPQPQHF

d_gene: TRBD1
v_gene: TRBV5-1
j_gene: TRBJ2-1
abundance: NA
CDR3nt: TGCGCCAGCAGCCCTGGACAGGGGGGGTACAATGAGCAGTTCTTC
CDR3aa: CASSPGQGGYNEQFF

d_gene: TRBD2
v_gene: TRBV30
j_gene: TRBJ2-5
abundance: NA
CDR3nt: TGTGCCTGGAGTAGTGACGGGAGGGCCGGGGAGACCCAGTACTTC
CDR3aa: CAWSSDGRAGETQYF

d_gene: NA
v_gene: TRBV4-2
j_gene: TRBJ1-3
abundance: NA
CDR3nt: TGTGCCAGCAGCGGCAGGGCCTCTGGAAACACCATATATTTT
CDR3aa: CASSGRASGNTIYF

d_gene: NA
v_gene: TRBV9
j_gene: TRBJ2-3
abundance: NA
CDR3nt: TGTGCCAGCAGCGGGGGCGAGTGGGGCACAGATACGCAGTATTTT
CDR3aa: CASSGGEWGTDTQYF

d_gene: NA
v_gene: TRBV18
j_gene: TRBJ1-3
abundance: NA
CDR3nt: TGTGCCAGCTCACACACATCCTCTGGAAACACCATATATTTT
CDR3aa: CASSHTSSGNTIYF

d_gene: TRBD2
v_gene: TRBV30
j_gene: TRBJ2-1
abundance: NA
CDR3nt: TGTGCCTGGGACGGGGGGGGCAATGAGCAGTTCTTC
CDR3aa: CAWDGGGNEQFF

d_gene: TRBD2
v_gene: TRBV5-1
j_gene: TRBJ2-1
abundance: NA
CDR3nt: TGCGCCAGCAGCTTGGAGCGCGGGAGCTCCTACAATGAGCAGTTCTTC
CDR3aa: CASSLERGSSYNEQFF

d_gene: TRBD1
v_gene: TRBV6-1
j_gene: TRBJ1-1
abundance: NA
CDR3nt: TGTGCCACTACCGACAGGGGCAAGAACACTGAAGCTTTCTTT
CDR3aa: CATTDRGKNTEAFF

d_gene: TRBD2
v_gene: TRBV15
j_gene: TRBJ2-1
abundance: NA
CDR3nt: TGTGCCACCAGCAGAGCCTCTGCGGGGGGGCCCTATGAGCAGTTCTTC
CDR3aa: CATSRASAGGPYEQFF

d_gene: NA
v_gene: TRBV6-5
j_gene: TRBJ1-1
abundance: NA
CDR3nt: TGTGCCAGTAGTTACTCTCGAGGGGGGGCTCTGACTGAAGCTTTCTTT
CDR3aa: CASSYSRGGALTEAFF

d_gene: TRBD2
v_gene: TRBV4-2
j_gene: TRBJ2-5
abundance: NA
CDR3nt: TGTGCCAGCAGCCAAGCTAGCGGGGGGGCCCCAGAGACCCAGTACTTC
CDR3aa: CASSQASGGAPETQYF

d_gene: NA
v_gene: TRBV7-9
j_gene: TRBJ2-7
abundance: NA
CDR3nt: TGTGCCAGCAGCACAGTAACAGGATACGAGCAGTACTTC
CDR3aa: CASSTVTGYEQYF

d_gene: TRBD2
v_gene: TRBV4-2
j_gene: TRBJ2-5
abundance: NA
CDR3nt: TGTGCCAGCAGCTCCCAGCGGGGGGGCCAAGAGACCCAGTACTTC
CDR3aa: CASSSQRGGQETQYF

d_gene: TRBD1
v_gene: TRBV11-3
j_gene: TRBJ2-5
abundance: NA
CDR3nt: TGTGCCAGCAGCCCCGGAACAGGGGGCGTAGAGACCCAGTACTTC
CDR3aa: CASSPGTGGVETQYF

d_gene: TRBD2
v_gene: TRBV30
j_gene: TRBJ2-1
abundance: NA
CDR3nt: TGTGCCTGGAGGGATGGGTTGTCTAGCGGGTCATCCCCTAATGAGCAGTTCTTC
CDR3aa: CAWRDGLSSGSSPNEQFF

d_gene: TRBD1
v_gene: TRBV6-1
j_gene: TRBJ1-2
abundance: NA
CDR3nt: TGTGCCAGCAGGGAAACAGGGGGATATGGCTACACCTTC
CDR3aa: CASRETGGYGYTF

d_gene: NA
v_gene: TRBV7-2
j_gene: TRBJ2-3
abundance: NA
CDR3nt: TGTGCCAGCCCTCGGGGTGCCCTCACAGATACGCAGTATTTT
CDR3aa: CASPRGALTDTQYF

d_gene: TRBD1
v_gene: TRBV9
j_gene: TRBJ2-7
abundance: few
CDR3nt: TGTGCCAGCAGCCAGGGACAGGGGGCCTACGAGCAGTACTTC
CDR3aa: CASSQGQGAYEQYF

d_gene: TRBD2
v_gene: TRBV6-1
j_gene: TRBJ2-7
abundance: NA
CDR3nt: TGTGCCAGCAGTTCCAGGACTAGCGGGGCCCTCCGAGAGGACTTC
CDR3aa: CASSSRTSGALREDF

d_gene: NA
v_gene: TRBV6-6
j_gene: TRBJ2-1
abundance: NA
CDR3nt: TGTGCCAGCGGGAGCTCCTACAATGAGCAGTTCTTC
CDR3aa: CASGSSYNEQFF

d_gene: NA
v_gene: TRBV23-1
j_gene: TRBJ2-7
abundance: NA
CDR3nt: TGCGCCAGCAGTTTCGACAGAAACTACGAGCAGTACTTC
CDR3aa: CASSFDRNYEQYF

d_gene: TRBD2
v_gene: TRBV9
j_gene: TRBJ2-5
abundance: few
CDR3nt: TGTGCCAGCAGCTCCCGGACTAGCGTATCAGAGACCCAGTACTTC
CDR3aa: CASSSRTSVSETQYF

d_gene: TRBD1
v_gene: TRBV19
j_gene: TRBJ1-2
abundance: NA
CDR3nt: TGTGCCAGTAGTATTACCCGACAGGGGGTAGGCTACACCTTC
CDR3aa: CASSITRQGVGYTF

d_gene: NA
v_gene: TRBV28
j_gene: TRBJ2-3
abundance: NA
CDR3nt: TGTGCCAGCGGACCGCCTCCGAGACCCGCCTCGGGGAATACGCAGTATTTT
CDR3aa: CASGPPPRPASGNTQYF

d_gene: NA
v_gene: TRBV5-1
j_gene: TRBJ2-5
abundance: NA
CDR3nt: TGCGCCAGCAGAGAAGTAGGGAGGGGGCAAGAGACCCAGTACTTC
CDR3aa: CASREVGRGQETQYF

d_gene: NA
v_gene: TRBV5-1
j_gene: TRBJ2-7
abundance: NA
CDR3nt: TGCGCCAGCAGCCCAGGGTGGGATTACGAGCAGTACTTC
CDR3aa: CASSPGWDYEQYF

d_gene: NA
v_gene: TRBV7-9
j_gene: TRBJ2-2
abundance: once
CDR3nt: TGTGCCAGCAGCGACCGCCTAGTTGCGAACACCAGGGAGCTGTTTTTT
CDR3aa: CASSDRLVANTRELFF

d_gene: TRBD1
v_gene: TRBV5-5
j_gene: TRBJ2-7
abundance: NA
CDR3nt: TGTGCCAGCAGCAAGGGACAGGGTCGGGCCTACGAGCAGTACTTC
CDR3aa: CASSKGQGRAYEQYF

d_gene: NA
v_gene: TRBV12-5
j_gene: TRBJ1-5
abundance: few
CDR3nt: TGTGCTAGTGGTAAACAGGCTAGCAATCAGCCCCAGCATTTT
CDR3aa: CASGKQASNQPQHF

d_gene: NA
v_gene: TRBV6-6
j_gene: TRBJ1-1
abundance: NA
CDR3nt: TGTGCCAGCTCTCGGGGTCAGAACACTGAAGCTTTCTTT
CDR3aa: CASSRGQNTEAFF

d_gene: NA
v_gene: TRBV7-3
j_gene: TRBJ2-2
abundance: few
CDR3nt: TGTGCCAGCAGCTTAAAAGGCAGCGGAGGCGGGGAGCTGTTTTTT
CDR3aa: CASSLKGSGGGELFF

d_gene: TRBD1
v_gene: TRBV19
j_gene: TRBJ1-2
abundance: NA
CDR3nt: TGTGCCAGTAGTACCCGGACAGGAATCTATGGCTACACCTTC
CDR3aa: CASSTRTGIYGYTF

d_gene: NA
v_gene: TRBV7-3
j_gene: TRBJ1-2
abundance: NA
CDR3nt: TGTGCCAGCAGCCGAGGACCCGCAGGGGCCTATGGCTACACCTTC
CDR3aa: CASSRGPAGAYGYTF

d_gene: NA
v_gene: TRBV4-3
j_gene: TRBJ1-1
abundance: NA
CDR3nt: TGCGCCAGCAGCCAGGGTGCGGGCAGTCAAGCTTTCTTT
CDR3aa: CASSQGAGSQAFF

d_gene: NA
v_gene: TRBV6-1
j_gene: TRBJ1-3
abundance: NA
CDR3nt: TGTGCCACGGGGGCTGGAAACACCATATATTTT
CDR3aa: CATGAGNTIYF

d_gene: TRBD1
v_gene: TRBV27
j_gene: TRBJ1-1
abundance: NA
CDR3nt: TGTGCCAGCAGTGCGGACAGGGTCACTGAAGCTTTCTTT
CDR3aa: CASSADRVTEAFF

d_gene: TRBD1
v_gene: TRBV18
j_gene: TRBJ1-1
abundance: NA
CDR3nt: TGTGCCAGCTCACGACAGGGGAACACTGAAGCTTTCTTT
CDR3aa: CASSRQGNTEAFF

d_gene: NA
v_gene: TRBV9
j_gene: TRBJ1-2
abundance: NA
CDR3nt: TGTGCCAGCAGCGTAGGGGCAGGGAAAGACTATGGCTACACCTTC
CDR3aa: CASSVGAGKDYGYTF

d_gene: TRBD1
v_gene: TRBV5-1
j_gene: TRBJ1-1
abundance: NA
CDR3nt: TGCGCCAGCAGCACCCGACAGGGCCCCAGGGTGAACACTGAAGCTTTCTTT
CDR3aa: CASSTRQGPRVNTEAFF

d_gene: NA
v_gene: TRBV4-2
j_gene: TRBJ2-7
abundance: NA
CDR3nt: TGTGCCAGCAGCCTAAGACGGGACGAGCAGTACTTC
CDR3aa: CASSLRRDEQYF

d_gene: NA
v_gene: TRBV20-1
j_gene: TRBJ2-1
abundance: NA
CDR3nt: TGCAGTGGACAACCCTACAATGAGCAGTTCTTC
CDR3aa: CSGQPYNEQFF

d_gene: NA
v_gene: TRBV28
j_gene: TRBJ1-4
abundance: NA
CDR3nt: TGTGCCAGCACTACTGGGGGGGCAGGTGGAGAAAAACTGTTTTTT
CDR3aa: CASTTGGAGGEKLFF

d_gene: TRBD1
v_gene: TRBV2
j_gene: TRBJ2-2
abundance: NA
CDR3nt: TGTGCCAGCAGTGGACAGGGGCGAAACACCGGGGAGCTGTTTTTT
CDR3aa: CASSGQGRNTGELFF

d_gene: TRBD1
v_gene: TRBV28
j_gene: TRBJ2-5
abundance: NA
CDR3nt: TGTGCCAGCAGTTTAGAACAGGGACAGAGAGAGACCCAGTACTTC
CDR3aa: CASSLEQGQRETQYF

d_gene: TRBD2
v_gene: TRBV4-1
j_gene: TRBJ2-1
abundance: NA
CDR3nt: TGCGCCAGCAGCCAACCCGTAGCGGGAGGTTTCAATGAGCAGTTCTTC
CDR3aa: CASSQPVAGGFNEQFF

d_gene: TRBD2
v_gene: TRBV4-1
j_gene: TRBJ2-1
abundance: NA
CDR3nt: TGCGCCAGCAGCCAGAGAGCCGGGACTAGCGGGGACGAGCAGTTCTTC
CDR3aa: CASSQRAGTSGDEQFF

d_gene: TRBD1
v_gene: TRBV9
j_gene: TRBJ2-5
abundance: NA
CDR3nt: TGTGCCAGCAGCGCCCGGGACAGGGGGGGCCAAGAGACCCAGTACTTC
CDR3aa: CASSARDRGGQETQYF

d_gene: TRBD1
v_gene: TRBV29-1
j_gene: TRBJ2-7
abundance: NA
CDR3nt: TGCAGCGTTGTACGAGGTCGGGACAGGGGGTTTGACGAGCAGTACTTC
CDR3aa: CSVVRGRDRGFDEQYF

d_gene: TRBD1
v_gene: TRBV6-5
j_gene: TRBJ1-6
abundance: once
CDR3nt: TGTGCCAGCAGCCCCGGGACAGGACTTAATTCACCCCTCCACTTT
CDR3aa: CASSPGTGLNSPLHF

d_gene: NA
v_gene: TRBV11-1
j_gene: TRBJ2-2
abundance: NA
CDR3nt: TGTGCCAGCAGCCAAATTTTTACCGGGGAGCTGTTTTTT
CDR3aa: CASSQIFTGELFF

d_gene: NA
v_gene: TRBV15
j_gene: TRBJ1-5
abundance: NA
CDR3nt: TGTGCCACCAGCAGAGTTCGGGTTGGGAGCAATCAGCCCCAGCATTTT
CDR3aa: CATSRVRVGSNQPQHF

d_gene: TRBD1
v_gene: TRBV11-2
j_gene: TRBJ1-6
abundance: once
CDR3nt: TGTGCCAGCAGCCCTAGGACAGGCGATAATTCACCCCTCCACTTT
CDR3aa: CASSPRTGDNSPLHF

d_gene: NA
v_gene: TRBV19
j_gene: TRBJ2-5
abundance: once
CDR3nt: TGTGCCAGTAGTATAGGTCCGGGACTCCGGGAGACCCAGTACTTC
CDR3aa: CASSIGPGLRETQYF